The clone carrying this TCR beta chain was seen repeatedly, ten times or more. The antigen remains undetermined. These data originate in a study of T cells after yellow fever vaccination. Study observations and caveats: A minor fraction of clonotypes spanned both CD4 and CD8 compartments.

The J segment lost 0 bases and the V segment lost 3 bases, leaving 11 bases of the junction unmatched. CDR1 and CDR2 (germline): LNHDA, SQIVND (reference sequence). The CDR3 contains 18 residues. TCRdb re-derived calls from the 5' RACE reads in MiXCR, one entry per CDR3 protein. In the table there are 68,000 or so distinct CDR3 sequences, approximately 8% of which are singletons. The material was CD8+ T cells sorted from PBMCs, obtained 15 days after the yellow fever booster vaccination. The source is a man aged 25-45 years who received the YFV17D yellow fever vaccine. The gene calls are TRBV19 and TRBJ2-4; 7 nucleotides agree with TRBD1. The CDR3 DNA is TGTGCCAGTAGTATCCCTTTTACAGGGGCAAAAGCCAAAAACATTCAGTACTTC. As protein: CASSIPFTGAKAKNIQYF.